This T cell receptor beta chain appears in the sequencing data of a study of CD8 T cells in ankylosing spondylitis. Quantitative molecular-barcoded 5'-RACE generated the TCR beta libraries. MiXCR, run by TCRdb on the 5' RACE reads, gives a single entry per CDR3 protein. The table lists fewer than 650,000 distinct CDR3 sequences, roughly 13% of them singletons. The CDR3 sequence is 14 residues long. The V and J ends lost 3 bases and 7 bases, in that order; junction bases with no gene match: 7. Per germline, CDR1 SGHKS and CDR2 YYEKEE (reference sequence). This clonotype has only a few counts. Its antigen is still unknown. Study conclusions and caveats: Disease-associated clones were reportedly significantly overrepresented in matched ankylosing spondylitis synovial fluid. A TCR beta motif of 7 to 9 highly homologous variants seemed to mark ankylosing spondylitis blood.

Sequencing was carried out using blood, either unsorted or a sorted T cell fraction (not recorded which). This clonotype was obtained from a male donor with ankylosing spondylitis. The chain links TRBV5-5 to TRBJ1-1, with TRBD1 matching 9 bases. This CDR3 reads CASSWTGQGYEAFF. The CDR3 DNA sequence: TGTGCCAGCAGCTGGACGGGACAGGGATATGAAGCTTTCTTT.